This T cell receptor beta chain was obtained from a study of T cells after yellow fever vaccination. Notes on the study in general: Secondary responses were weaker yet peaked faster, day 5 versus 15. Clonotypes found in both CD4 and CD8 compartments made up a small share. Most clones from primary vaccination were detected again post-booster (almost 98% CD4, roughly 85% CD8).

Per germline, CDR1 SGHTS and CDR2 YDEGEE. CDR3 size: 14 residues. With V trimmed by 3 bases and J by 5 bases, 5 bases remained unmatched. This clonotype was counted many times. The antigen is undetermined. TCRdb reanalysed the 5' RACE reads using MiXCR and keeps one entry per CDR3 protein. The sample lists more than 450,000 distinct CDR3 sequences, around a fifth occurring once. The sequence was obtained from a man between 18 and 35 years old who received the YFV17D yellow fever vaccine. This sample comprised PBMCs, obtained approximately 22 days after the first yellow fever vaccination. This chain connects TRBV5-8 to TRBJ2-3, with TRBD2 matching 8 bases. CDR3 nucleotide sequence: TGTGCCAGCAGCTCGGGGGGGCTCATAGATACGCAGTATTTT. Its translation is CASSSGGLIDTQYF.